Sequencing of this T cell receptor beta chain was carried out in a study of blood T cell repertoires in COVID-19. Germline V gives CDR1 LGHNA, CDR2 YNFKEQ. Germline trimming cut 2 bases from V and 5 bases from J; bases unmatched to any gene: 4. CDR3 length: 14 amino acids. Libraries were prepared by immunoSEQ multiplex PCR; TCRdb keeps only in-frame clonotypes and omits some of them. The sample includes about 220,000 clones, less than 85% of them seen just once. This clonotype was obtained from a woman of 80 years or more with acute or convalescent COVID-19. The chain couples TRBV4-2 to TRBJ1-1; 8 bases align to TRBD1. The sequenced sample was peripheral blood. This CDR3 is CASSQTGGNTEAFF. Written as DNA, the CDR3 is TGTGCCAGCAGCCAAACAGGGGGGAATACTGAAGCTTTCTTT.